What follows are 24 T cell receptor beta chains derived from one specimen sequenced in a study of blood T cell repertoires in COVID-19. Generated by immunoSEQ multiplex PCR, the TCRdb table keeps only in-frame clones and is missing some. The sample records around 100,000 clones, around nine tenths being singletons. Material: peripheral blood. The receptors shown here come from a human donor in a cohort sampled during active COVID-19.

The CDR3 sequence: CASSYSLYYEQYF. The CDR3 nucleotides read TGTGCCAGCAGTTACTCCCTCTACTACGAGCAGTACTTC. The V call is TRBV6-6, the J call TRBJ2-7; no definite D call. Trimming removed 0 bases from V and 3 bases from J, with 6 bases in between. The CDR3 contains 13 residues. The germline gives CDR1 MNHNY, CDR2 SVGAGI (reference sequence).

DNA of the CDR3: TGTGCCAGCAGCACACAGGGTACCAAAAACATTCAGTACTTC. It translates to CASSTQGTKNIQYF. The V and J genes are TRBV5-4 and TRBJ2-4, with D possibly being TRBD1 (6 bases). CDR3 length equals 14 residues. Germline values: CDR1 SGHNT, CDR2 YYREEE (reference sequence). With 4 bases removed from V and 2 bases from J, the gap between germline ends came to 10 bases.

This clone was recorded only once. The V and J genes are TRBV7-2 and TRBJ2-1; 12 bases match TRBD1. From germline, CDR1 is SGHTA and CDR2 FQGNSA. With V trimmed by 5 bases and J by 7 bases, 6 bases remained unmatched. The CDR3 covers 15 residues. The CDR3 loop reads CASSKGQGAGNEQFF. CDR3 coding DNA: TGTGCCAGCAGCAAGGGACAGGGGGCCGGGAATGAGCAGTTCTTC.

The chain links TRBV3-1 (or the pseudogene TRBV3-2) to TRBJ2-7; D gene unclear. The V end lost 1 base, the J end lost 1 base, and 8 bases lay between the germline ends. The germline CDR1 and CDR2 sequences are LGHDT and YNNKEL (reference sequence). The length of the CDR3 is 14 residues. CDR3 protein: CASSQAGRSYEQYF. The CDR3 nucleotides are TGTGCCAGCAGCCAAGCTGGCAGATCCTACGAGCAGTACTTC.

This chain connects TRBV18 to TRBJ2-1, with D perhaps TRBD2 (5 bases). The CDR3 spans 14 residues. V lost 6 bases and J 0 bases, leaving 9 bases between the germline ends. Germline assignment: CDR1 KGHSH and CDR2 LQKENI. The CDR3 is CASSRGSSYNEQFF. CDR3 DNA sequence: TGTGCCAGCTCCCGCGGGTCCTCCTACAATGAGCAGTTCTTC.

V and J are TRBV30 and TRBJ1-1; no clear D. V was pared by 3 bases and J by 1 base, with 12 bases between. The CDR3 extends over 14 amino acids. Germline V gene lookup returns CDR1 GTSNPN and CDR2 SVGIG (reference sequence). The CDR3 here is CAWSREVANTEAFF. The CDR3 DNA reads as TGTGCCTGGAGCCGAGAGGTTGCGAACACTGAAGCTTTCTTT.

The chain couples TRBV7-9 to TRBJ2-7; TRBD1 aligns across 8 bases. The V segment lost 5 bases and the J segment 2 bases; nucleotides outside the gene matches: 8. The CDR3 spans 15 residues. The germline CDR1 and CDR2 sequences are SEHNR and FQNEAQ (reference sequence). The CDR3 here is CASSRGTGFTYEQYF. CDR3 sequence (DNA): TGTGCCAGCAGCCGCGGGACAGGCTTTACCTACGAGCAGTACTTC.

The sample holds a few counts of this clone. This chain's CDR3 is CASRTGGLGYTF. In nucleotides, the CDR3 is TGTGCCAGTAGGACAGGGGGCCTTGGCTACACCTTC. The rearrangement joins TRBV2 to TRBJ1-2; 11 positions agree with TRBD1. Germline V lookup: CDR1 SNHLY, CDR2 FYNNEI. CDR3 length: 12 residues. V dropped 9 bases and J dropped 7; count of bases not matched to a gene: 4.

The chain employs TRBV12-3 or TRBV12-4 and TRBJ1-2; the D gene is possibly TRBD1 (5 bases). This CDR3 region has 12 residues. Between the trimmed V and J ends, which lost 9 bases and 8 bases, there was a span of 16 bases. The CDR3 DNA sequence: TGTGCCAGTCGACGGTCAGGGAAAGGCTACACCTTC. This encodes CASRRSGKGYTF.

This chain connects TRBV5-8 to TRBJ1-3; a possible D gene is TRBD1 (6 bases). CDR1 and CDR2 from the germline V gene are SGHTS and YDEGEE. This CDR3 comprises 18 residues. The V end lost 0 bases, the J end lost 5 bases, and 21 bases lay between the germline ends. The CDR3 region has the DNA TGTGCCAGCAGCTTGGCGATTGGGGGCCGTTTCGTCAGAAACACCATATATTTT. Translating it yields CASSLAIGGRFVRNTIYF.

This clone is a singleton in its sample. V is TRBV7-8 and J is TRBJ2-5; 12 bases map to TRBD2. Germline V lookup: CDR1 SGHVS, CDR2 FQNEAQ. V trimming: 4 bases; J trimming: 1 base; junction bases outside the gene matches: 4. The CDR3 totals 16 residues. Here the CDR3 DNA reads TGTGCCAGCAGCTCAGGACTAGCGGGGATCCAAGAGACCCAGTACTTC. This encodes CASSSGLAGIQETQYF.

CDR3 protein: CASSQDRGTGVNGYTF. The CDR3, as DNA: TGCGCCAGCAGCCAAGATCGAGGAACAGGGGTAAATGGCTACACCTTC. The chain links TRBV4-3 to TRBJ1-2; 7 bases fit TRBD1. V shed 0 bases, J shed 6 bases, and the junction held 10 bases outside the gene matches. The CDR3 runs 16 residues. Germline CDR1 LGHNA, CDR2 YSLEER.

V and J are TRBV11-3 and TRBJ2-3, with 7 bases that match TRBD1. J lost 0 bases, V lost 6 bases, and 9 bases had no gene match. Germline loops: CDR1 SGHNT, CDR2 YENEEA. The CDR3 is made up of 16 amino acids. The CDR3 region is CASSLRTGRSTDTQYF. For the CDR3, the DNA is TGTGCCAGCAGTCTTCGGACAGGCCGTAGCACAGATACGCAGTATTTT.

The J gene is TRBJ2-5, the V gene TRBV7-3; D gene unclear. Trimming stripped 0 bases from V and 1 base from J, with 9 bases between. Germline V gene lookup returns CDR1 SGHTA and CDR2 FQGTGA. CDR3 size: 15 residues. This CDR3 reads CASSLTNAAQETQYF. CDR3 nucleotides: TGTGCCAGCAGCTTAACTAACGCGGCCCAAGAGACCCAGTACTTC.

The rearrangement links TRBV4-1 to TRBJ2-2; possibly TRBD1 for D (6 bases). The CDR3 is made up of 13 amino acids. Germline lookup yields CDR1 MGHRA and CDR2 YSYEKL. V gave up 0 bases and J gave up 7 bases, with 6 bases separating them. CDR3 in amino acids: CASSQDRGGELFF. In DNA form, the CDR3 reads TGCGCCAGCAGCCAAGACAGGGGCGGGGAGCTGTTTTTT.

The chain is built from TRBV7-3 and TRBJ2-2; 8 bases agree with TRBD2. V lost 2 bases, J lost 1 base, and 12 bases stayed unmatched. Germline V gene data show CDR1 as SGHTA and CDR2 as FQGTGA. The CDR3 is made up of 19 amino acids. This CDR3 reads CASSLPRYISGENTGELFF. CDR3 nucleotide sequence: TGTGCCAGCAGCTTACCCAGGTACATTAGCGGGGAGAACACCGGGGAGCTGTTTTTT.

The chain links TRBV9 to TRBJ2-5; 7 bases fit TRBD1. With V trimmed by 4 bases and J by 5 bases, 8 bases remained unmatched. This CDR3 region has 14 residues. The germline V gene has CDR1 SGDLS and CDR2 YYNGEE. The CDR3 region is CASSTQGVMETQYF. The CDR3 DNA reads TGTGCCAGCAGCACCCAGGGGGTTATGGAGACCCAGTACTTC.

The rearrangement uses TRBV7-9 and TRBJ1-1; D is ambiguous. Germline CDR1 SEHNR, CDR2 FQNEAQ (reference sequence). The CDR3 consists of 10 residues. V shed 5 bases and J shed 11 bases, with 9 bases lying between them. CDR3: CASSQKKAFF. CDR3 coding DNA: TGTGCCAGCAGCCAGAAGAAGGCTTTCTTT.

The J gene is TRBJ1-5, the V gene TRBV19; 8 bases map to TRBD1. This CDR3 is 17 amino acids long. J was trimmed by 0 bases and V by 3 bases; bases with no gene match: 7. Germline V gives CDR1 LNHDA, CDR2 SQIVND (reference sequence). DNA for the CDR3: TGTGCCAGTAGTATCGACAGGGGAGCTTATAGCAATCAGCCCCAGCATTTT. Translation gives CASSIDRGAYSNQPQHF.

The chain has TRBV7-2 and TRBJ1-2; D unresolved. V lost 2 bases and J 3 bases, leaving 13 bases between the germline ends. The CDR3 has 15 amino acids. Germline assignment: CDR1 SGHTA and CDR2 FQGNSA. For the CDR3, the DNA is TGTGCCAGCAGCTTACGCTTGTCCGGGTACTATGGCTACACCTTC. Translated: CASSLRLSGYYGYTF.

The rearrangement links TRBV2 to TRBJ2-5; D might be TRBD2 (5 bases). The V end lost 6 bases, the J end lost 5 bases, and 19 bases lay between the germline ends. This CDR3 is 15 amino acids long. The germline V gene has CDR1 SNHLY and CDR2 FYNNEI. In DNA form, the CDR3 reads TGTGCCAGCAGGCCACACTCCTTTCGAGGGGAGACCCAGTACTTC. Its protein product is CASRPHSFRGETQYF.

The chain has TRBV19 and TRBJ1-3; no reliable D call. Germline-derived CDR1 and CDR2 are LNHDA and SQIVND (reference sequence). The ends were cut back, 1 base at V and 2 bases at J, with 6 bases in the middle. The CDR3 consists of 14 residues. CDR3: CASSIGHTGNTIYF. Here the CDR3 DNA reads TGTGCCAGTAGTATAGGGCACACTGGAAACACCATATATTTT. Full variable domain (outside the CDR3, taken from reference TRBV19 and TRBJ1-3): DGGITQSPKYLFRKEGQNVTLSCEQNLNHDAMYWYRQDPGQGLRLIYYSQIVNDFQKGDIAEGYSVSREKKESFPLTVTSAQKNPTAFYLCASSIGHTGNTIYFGEGSWLTVV.

This chain uses TRBV9 with TRBJ2-5, with D tentatively TRBD2 (6 bases). The germline V gene has CDR1 SGDLS and CDR2 YYNGEE. V was shortened by 0 bases and J by 4 bases, with 10 bases between the two germline ends. The CDR3 runs to 14 residues. The CDR3 protein is CASSVGGGSETQYF. The CDR3 region has the DNA TGTGCCAGCAGCGTAGGGGGAGGCTCAGAGACCCAGTACTTC.

The V gene is TRBV28, the J gene TRBJ1-5, with D perhaps TRBD1 (5 bases). Germline values: CDR1 MDHEN, CDR2 SYDVKM. Between the trimmed V and J ends, which lost 2 bases and 6 bases, there was a span of 17 bases. CDR3 length equals 16 residues. CDR3 sequence: CASSLTKQEWGQPQHF. DNA for the CDR3: TGTGCCAGCAGTTTAACCAAACAGGAATGGGGTCAGCCCCAGCATTTT.